Listed below are T cell receptor beta chains from one sample, sequenced in a study of blood T cell repertoires in COVID-19. Assay: immunoSEQ multiplex PCR; the TCRdb copy retains only in-frame clones and omits some. The repertoire holds around 130,000 clones, approximately 80% seen once, with 9.5% to 15% in the top ten. The specimen sequenced was peripheral blood. The receptor set was obtained from an older woman with acute or convalescent COVID-19. Each CDR3 is given with its conserved first and last residue. A D gene is named only where the DNA matches it firmly. Expanded clones get a size class; other rows say once, few or many, or leave the size out.

d_call: TRBD1
v_call: TRBV20-1
j_call: TRBJ1-1
clone_size: -
cdr3_nt: TGCAGTACAACCGGGACAGGGGAAGCTTTCTTT
cdr3_aa: CSTTGTGEAFF

d_call: -
v_call: TRBV10-3
j_call: TRBJ2-3
clone_size: -
cdr3_nt: TGTGCCGGGAGGGGGGAGGAACGAGATACGCAGTATTTT
cdr3_aa: CAGRGEERDTQYF

d_call: -
v_call: TRBV2
j_call: TRBJ1-2
clone_size: -
cdr3_nt: TGTGCCAGCTCACCAGCGTATGGCTACACCTTC
cdr3_aa: CASSPAYGYTF

d_call: TRBD1
v_call: TRBV30
j_call: TRBJ1-1
clone_size: -
cdr3_nt: TGTGCCTGGAGTTCAGGGGGTATTGAAGCTTTCTTT
cdr3_aa: CAWSSGGIEAFF

d_call: -
v_call: TRBV5-1
j_call: TRBJ1-4
clone_size: -
cdr3_nt: TGCGCCAGCAGCCAGGACAGTCTTAATGAAAAACTGTTTTTT
cdr3_aa: CASSQDSLNEKLFF

d_call: -
v_call: TRBV4-2
j_call: TRBJ1-1
clone_size: -
cdr3_nt: TGTGCCAGCAGCCAAGGGGCCATGACTGAAGCTTTCTTT
cdr3_aa: CASSQGAMTEAFF

d_call: -
v_call: TRBV5-6
j_call: TRBJ1-5
clone_size: -
cdr3_nt: TGTGCCAGCAGCCTCCGGGGGGGCGCCGAACAGCCCCAGCATTTT
cdr3_aa: CASSLRGGAEQPQHF

d_call: TRBD1
v_call: TRBV6-5
j_call: TRBJ2-3
clone_size: once
cdr3_nt: TGTGCCACAAAAGGGACAGGGGGTACAGATACGCAGTATTTT
cdr3_aa: CATKGTGGTDTQYF

d_call: -
v_call: TRBV6-5
j_call: TRBJ1-1
clone_size: -
cdr3_nt: TGTGCCAGCTCTATTTCACCGAACACTGAAGCTTTCTTT
cdr3_aa: CASSISPNTEAFF

d_call: TRBD2
v_call: TRBV7-6
j_call: TRBJ2-5
clone_size: -
cdr3_nt: TGTGCCAGCAGCCTGGGACTAGCGGGGGCCCAAGAGACCCAGTACTTC
cdr3_aa: CASSLGLAGAQETQYF

d_call: -
v_call: TRBV5-1
j_call: TRBJ1-2
clone_size: few
cdr3_nt: TGCGCCAGCAGCCTGACACCGCTTAACTATGGCTACACCTTC
cdr3_aa: CASSLTPLNYGYTF

d_call: -
v_call: TRBV7-3
j_call: TRBJ2-1
clone_size: -
cdr3_nt: TGTGCCAGCAGCTTAAAGGCGGGAACTGAGCAGTTCTTC
cdr3_aa: CASSLKAGTEQFF

d_call: -
v_call: TRBV30
j_call: TRBJ1-2
clone_size: few
cdr3_nt: TGTGCCTGGAGGGGGAGTAACTATGGCTACACCTTC
cdr3_aa: CAWRGSNYGYTF

d_call: TRBD1
v_call: TRBV7-6
j_call: TRBJ1-1
clone_size: -
cdr3_nt: TGTGCCAGCAGCCTAGCGGGACAGGTAAACACTGAAGCTTTCTTT
cdr3_aa: CASSLAGQVNTEAFF

d_call: -
v_call: TRBV3-1/TRBV3-2
j_call: TRBJ2-5
clone_size: -
cdr3_nt: TGTGCCAGCAGCCCTACTGTCCAAGAGACCCAGTACTTC
cdr3_aa: CASSPTVQETQYF

d_call: -
v_call: TRBV30
j_call: TRBJ1-2
clone_size: -
cdr3_nt: TGTGCCTGGAGTGCCGGGGAGGGTAGCTATGGCTACACCTTC
cdr3_aa: CAWSAGEGSYGYTF

d_call: -
v_call: TRBV9
j_call: TRBJ1-1
clone_size: once
cdr3_nt: TGTGCCAGCAGCGTAGAGGGGATGGAGGAAGCTTTCTTT
cdr3_aa: CASSVEGMEEAFF

d_call: -
v_call: TRBV24-1
j_call: TRBJ1-2
clone_size: -
cdr3_nt: TGTGCCACCAGTGGAGGGGGTGGCTACACCTTC
cdr3_aa: CATSGGGGYTF

d_call: -
v_call: TRBV3-1/TRBV3-2
j_call: TRBJ2-3
clone_size: -
cdr3_nt: TGTGCCAGCAGCCTCCAGGGGGATACGCAGTATTTT
cdr3_aa: CASSLQGDTQYF

d_call: -
v_call: TRBV4-1
j_call: TRBJ2-3
clone_size: -
cdr3_nt: TGCGCCAGCAGCTACGATGGAGGGACAGATACGCAGTATTTT
cdr3_aa: CASSYDGGTDTQYF

d_call: -
v_call: TRBV12-2
j_call: TRBJ1-1
clone_size: -
cdr3_nt: TGTGCAAGTCTGGCCGAGAGGTGTTTTAAAAACACTGAAGCTTTCTTT
cdr3_aa: CASLAERCFKNTEAFF

d_call: -
v_call: TRBV19
j_call: TRBJ1-1
clone_size: -
cdr3_nt: TGTGCCAGTAGTCAACCTACGGGGATGGACACTGAAGCTTTCTTT
cdr3_aa: CASSQPTGMDTEAFF

d_call: -
v_call: TRBV29-1
j_call: TRBJ1-2
clone_size: few
cdr3_nt: TGCAGCGTTTCAGGGGCGGGTAACTATGGCTACACCTTC
cdr3_aa: CSVSGAGNYGYTF

d_call: TRBD1
v_call: TRBV7-9
j_call: TRBJ1-2
clone_size: -
cdr3_nt: TGTGCCAGCAGGCGTGCAGGGGGCGGAGGCTACACCTTC
cdr3_aa: CASRRAGGGGYTF

d_call: TRBD2
v_call: TRBV18
j_call: TRBJ2-7
clone_size: -
cdr3_nt: TGTGCCAGCTCACCAAAACGGGAGGGCGAGCAGTACTTC
cdr3_aa: CASSPKREGEQYF

d_call: -
v_call: TRBV19
j_call: TRBJ2-1
clone_size: -
cdr3_nt: TGTGCCAGTACCTCCAGGAACAGAAATGAGCAGTTCTTC
cdr3_aa: CASTSRNRNEQFF

d_call: TRBD1
v_call: TRBV7-6
j_call: TRBJ2-3
clone_size: few
cdr3_nt: TGTGCCAGCAGCTTAGGGGACAGGGCTCCAGATACGCAGTATTTT
cdr3_aa: CASSLGDRAPDTQYF

d_call: TRBD1
v_call: TRBV4-1
j_call: TRBJ1-2
clone_size: -
cdr3_nt: TGCGCCAGCAGCCAAGTGAGGGGGCTTTATGGCTACACCTTC
cdr3_aa: CASSQVRGLYGYTF

d_call: TRBD1
v_call: TRBV30
j_call: TRBJ1-1
clone_size: once
cdr3_nt: TGTGCCTGGAGTGTCTTCGCCGGGACAGTGAACACTGAAGCTTTCTTT
cdr3_aa: CAWSVFAGTVNTEAFF

d_call: -
v_call: TRBV23-1
j_call: TRBJ1-2
clone_size: -
cdr3_nt: TGCGCCAGGACGGGAAATCCTAACTATGGCTACACCTTC
cdr3_aa: CARTGNPNYGYTF

d_call: -
v_call: TRBV5-5
j_call: TRBJ1-1
clone_size: once
cdr3_nt: TGTGCCAGCAGCCCCTGGACAACCTCCTTTATGAACACTGAAGCTTTCTTT
cdr3_aa: CASSPWTTSFMNTEAFF

d_call: TRBD1
v_call: TRBV5-5
j_call: TRBJ2-2
clone_size: -
cdr3_nt: TGTGCCAGCAGCTCTCTCCCGACAGGGCTTACGAACACCGGGGAGCTGTTTTTT
cdr3_aa: CASSSLPTGLTNTGELFF

d_call: -
v_call: TRBV13
j_call: TRBJ1-2
clone_size: -
cdr3_nt: TGTGCCAGCAGCTCCGACAGGAGAAGGGGTTATGGCTACACCTTC
cdr3_aa: CASSSDRRRGYGYTF

d_call: -
v_call: TRBV5-1
j_call: TRBJ1-5
clone_size: few
cdr3_nt: TGCGCCAGCAGGGCGGATAGCAATCAGCCCCAGCATTTT
cdr3_aa: CASRADSNQPQHF

d_call: -
v_call: TRBV19
j_call: TRBJ1-3
clone_size: -
cdr3_nt: TGTGCCAGTAAAAAGAGTGGAGACTCTGGAAACACCATATATTTT
cdr3_aa: CASKKSGDSGNTIYF

d_call: -
v_call: TRBV19
j_call: TRBJ1-2
clone_size: few
cdr3_nt: TGTGCCAGTAGTGAACAGGGAACCTATGGCTACACCTTC
cdr3_aa: CASSEQGTYGYTF

d_call: TRBD1
v_call: TRBV6-6
j_call: TRBJ1-2
clone_size: -
cdr3_nt: TGTGCCACTGTCAAAACAGGGGGTGGCTACACCTTC
cdr3_aa: CATVKTGGGYTF

d_call: -
v_call: TRBV5-1
j_call: TRBJ2-5
clone_size: -
cdr3_nt: TGCGCCAGCAGCTTGCAGGGTCAAGAGACCCAGTACTTC
cdr3_aa: CASSLQGQETQYF

d_call: -
v_call: TRBV5-1
j_call: TRBJ2-3
clone_size: -
cdr3_nt: TGCGCCAGCAGCCAGGGAAGACTCCGCACAGATACGCAGTATTTT
cdr3_aa: CASSQGRLRTDTQYF

d_call: -
v_call: TRBV27
j_call: TRBJ1-5
clone_size: -
cdr3_nt: TGTGCCAGCAGCTTAAACGGACAGATCCGGGGGCCCCAGCATTTT
cdr3_aa: CASSLNGQIRGPQHF

d_call: -
v_call: TRBV5-4
j_call: TRBJ1-2
clone_size: -
cdr3_nt: TGTGCCAGCAGCTCGTTCACCAGGGGTAACTATGGCTACACCTTC
cdr3_aa: CASSSFTRGNYGYTF